Presented here are 6 T cell receptor beta chains from one specimen sequenced in a study of cytomegalovirus exposure and HLA in healthy donors. The primer mix had 60 Vbeta and 13 Jbeta primers. The assay was immunoSEQ multiplex PCR, and TCRdb's table has in-frame clones only and misses some. The repertoire holds roughly 150,000 clones, around 82% seen once, with about 7.1% in the top ten. Sequencing was done on a sample of PBMCs. The receptors shown here come from a woman aged 45-65 years in good health and CMV-seropositive.

This chain joins TRBV18 and TRBJ2-6, with D possibly TRBD1 on 5 matching bases. Trimming removed 6 bases from V and 0 bases from J, with 15 bases in between. The CDR3 length is 17 residues. Germline V gives CDR1 KGHSH, CDR2 LQKENI. The CDR3 sequence: CASSPTTVLSGANVLTF. The CDR3 DNA sequence: TGTGCCAGCTCGCCAACGACAGTCCTCTCTGGGGCCAACGTCCTGACTTTC.

V gene TRBV7-9 combines with J gene TRBJ2-2; 9 bases fit TRBD1. CDR1 is SEHNR and CDR2 is FQNEAQ in the germline V gene (reference sequence). The junction had 9 bases not matched to a gene; V was cut back by 6 bases and J by 4 bases. CDR3 length: 16 amino acids. CDR3: CASRANRGPGTGELFF. CDR3 DNA sequence: TGTGCCAGCAGGGCAAACAGGGGGCCGGGCACCGGGGAGCTGTTTTTT. Variable domain in full (rest from reference TRBV7-9 and TRBJ2-2): DTGVSQNPRHKITKRGQNVTFRCDPISEHNRLYWYRQTLGQGPEFLTYFQNEAQLEKSRLLSDRFSAERPKGSFSTLEIQRTEQGDSAMYLCASRANRGPGTGELFFGEGSRLTVL.

This clone was observed once. This chain connects TRBV7-9 to TRBJ1-4, with 11 positions matching TRBD1. Unmatched junction bases numbered 4, after V lost 8 bases and J lost 5 bases. This CDR3 has 14 amino acids. Germline V gene sequence: CDR1 SEHNR, CDR2 FQNEAQ (reference sequence). The CDR3 protein is CASGRTGGNEKLFF. DNA of the CDR3: TGTGCCAGCGGAAGGACAGGGGGCAATGAAAAACTGTTTTTT. Variable domain in full (rest from reference TRBV7-9 and TRBJ1-4): DTGVSQNPRHKITKRGQNVTFRCDPISEHNRLYWYRQTLGQGPEFLTYFQNEAQLEKSRLLSDRFSAERPKGSFSTLEIQRTEQGDSAMYLCASGRTGGNEKLFFGSGTQLSVL.

The chain combines TRBV11-2 with TRBJ2-2; TRBD2 might be the D (5 bases). Trimming stripped 2 bases from V and 1 base from J, with 8 bases between. CDR3 length equals 15 residues. Germline CDR1 is SGHAT and CDR2 is FQNNGV. The CDR3 sequence: CASSLRGGNTGELFF. For the CDR3, the DNA is TGTGCCAGCAGCTTAAGAGGAGGGAACACCGGGGAGCTGTTTTTT.

The chain recombines TRBV6-1 with TRBJ2-1; the match to TRBD2 covers 8 bases. Trimming removed 4 bases from V and 7 bases from J; junction bases left unmatched: 9. Per the germline V gene, CDR1 is MNHNS and CDR2 is SASEGT. This CDR3 has 15 amino acids. DNA for the CDR3: TGTGCCAGCAGTGGACGGGGGGGCCTGGGGAATGAGCAGTTCTTC. Residues: CASSGRGGLGNEQFF.

This clone was observed a single time. The genes are TRBV7-8 and TRBJ1-3, with TRBD1 as a possible D gene (5 bases). The CDR3 covers 15 residues. Trimming took off 4 bases at V and 6 bases at J, with 16 bases between the two ends. The germline V gene encodes CDR1 SGHVS and CDR2 FQNEAQ. The DNA of the CDR3 is TGTGCCAGCAGCTCCGGACGGGGGAGGCAAAACACCATATATTTT. It specifies CASSSGRGRQNTIYF.